Listed below are T cell receptor beta chains from one sample, sequenced in a study of technical replicates of blood from a few donors. Repertoires were generated with immunoSEQ multiplex PCR, while TCRdb's copy carries only in-frame clones and drops some. The sample contains tens of thousands of clones, around 91% of which appear only once. Input material: T cells isolated from PBMCs. The receptors derive from a human donor in good health. Both conserved end residues are part of each CDR3. The order of the fields is V gene, J gene, clone size, D gene, CDR3 DNA, CDR3 protein. A D gene is named only where the DNA matches it firmly. The listing skips clone size in some rows; elsewhere it reads once, few, many or a size class.

TRBV29-1	TRBJ1-1	few	TRBD1	TGCAGCGGGACAGGGTTCACTGAAGCTTTCTTT	CSGTGFTEAFF
TRBV7-3	TRBJ1-1	.	.	TGTGCCAGCAGCTTAGGGGGGGCTACTGAAGCTTTCTTT	CASSLGGATEAFF
TRBV6-6	TRBJ2-5	.	.	TGTGCCAGCAGCGTTGCTGCGGAGACCCAGTACTTC	CASSVAAETQYF
TRBV4-3	TRBJ2-2	.	.	TGCGCCAGCAGCCACCCGACTCTAGCGACCGGGGAGCTGTTTTTT	CASSHPTLATGELFF
TRBV10-3	TRBJ1-1	.	.	TGTGCCATCAGTGAGTCGTCTAGTTGGTCTGAAGCTTTCTTT	CAISESSSWSEAFF
TRBV2	TRBJ2-2	.	.	TGTGCCAGCAGCGAAATGGACACGCAAACCGGGGAGCTGTTTTTT	CASSEMDTQTGELFF
TRBV27	TRBJ2-1	.	.	TGTGCCAGCAGTTACGGACGGGGAAATGAGCAGTTCTTC	CASSYGRGNEQFF
TRBV15	TRBJ2-3	once	.	TGTGCCACCAGCAGGGGGGGAGAATCAGATACGCAGTATTTT	CATSRGGESDTQYF
TRBV7-2	TRBJ2-1	.	.	TGTGCCAGCAGCCCCCAATTTAATATGGGGGGTAGGGGGCAGTTCTTC	CASSPQFNMGGRGQFF
TRBV28	TRBJ2-2	.	TRBD1	TGTGCCAGCAGTAGACAGGGGGCAAGGGGAGGGGAGCTGTTTTTT	CASSRQGARGGELFF
TRBV6-1	TRBJ2-1	.	TRBD2	TGTGCCAGCAGTGAACTAGCGGGAGGGTACAATGAGCAGTTCTTC	CASSELAGGYNEQFF
TRBV7-9	TRBJ2-3	.	.	TGTGCCAGCAGCCGTGACAGGGGAGGGGATACGCAGTATTTT	CASSRDRGGDTQYF
TRBV28	TRBJ2-1	.	TRBD2	TGTGCCAGCAGTTTACCGGGACTAGCCAATAATGAGCAGTTCTTC	CASSLPGLANNEQFF
TRBV6-5	TRBJ1-2	once	.	TGTGCCAGCAGTCCACAGGTTAACTATGGCTACACCTTC	CASSPQVNYGYTF
TRBV28	TRBJ1-2	.	.	TGTGCCAGCAGTCCCCCTTACAGGAACTATGGCTACACCTTC	CASSPPYRNYGYTF
TRBV28	TRBJ1-1	.	TRBD1	TGTGCCAGCAGTTTTTCCAGGGGGCACTCTGAAGCTTTCTTT	CASSFSRGHSEAFF
TRBV30	TRBJ1-2	.	.	TGTGCCTGGAGTGTAGGGGAGGGAAAGGACTATGGCTACACCTTC	CAWSVGEGKDYGYTF
TRBV6-5	TRBJ2-5	.	.	TGTGCCAGCAGGCCTTTGGGCACCGGAGAGACCCAGTACTTC	CASRPLGTGETQYF
TRBV14	TRBJ1-1	.	TRBD1	TGTGCCAGCAGTTCCGGACAGGGTTTGAACACTGAAGCTTTCTTT	CASSSGQGLNTEAFF
TRBV7-3	TRBJ2-3	once	TRBD2	TGTGCCAGCAGCTTATTGGCGGGAGTTATAGATACGCAGTATTTT	CASSLLAGVIDTQYF
TRBV5-1	TRBJ1-4	.	.	TGCGCCAGCAGCTTGGGGGCAGGCCTTAATGAAAAACTGTTTTTT	CASSLGAGLNEKLFF
TRBV5-4	TRBJ1-4	.	.	TGTGCCAGCAGCCTAGTGGGAGCGACTAATGAAAAACTGTTTTTT	CASSLVGATNEKLFF
TRBV10-1	TRBJ2-1	.	.	TGCGCCAGCAGTGAGTCTAGCCGGCGGAACAATGAGCAGTTCTTC	CASSESSRRNNEQFF
TRBV6-4	TRBJ1-2	.	TRBD1	TGTGCCAGCAGTCCATTCGGGACAGGGAATGGCTACACCTTC	CASSPFGTGNGYTF
TRBV18	TRBJ2-1	.	TRBD1	TGTGCCAGCTCACCAAGCGATGGACAGGGGTCGTTGAGCTCCTACAATGAGCAGTTCTTC	CASSPSDGQGSLSSYNEQFF
TRBV6-5	TRBJ1-5	.	.	TGTGCCAGCAGTACACAGGGATATAGCAATCAGCCCCAGCATTTT	CASSTQGYSNQPQHF
TRBV7-9	TRBJ2-7	.	TRBD1	TGTGCCAGCAGCTCGGCCCAAGGACAGGGTGGGTACGAGCAGTACTTC	CASSSAQGQGGYEQYF
TRBV4-3	TRBJ2-1	.	TRBD2	TGCGCCAGCAGCCAAGAGTTCCTAGCGGATTACAATGAGCAGTTCTTC	CASSQEFLADYNEQFF
TRBV6-5	TRBJ1-1	.	.	TGTGCCAGCAGAACGGACAGAATATCCACTGAAGCTTTCTTT	CASRTDRISTEAFF
TRBV19	TRBJ1-2	.	.	TGTGCCATCAGGAAATCCTATGGCTACACCTTC	CAIRKSYGYTF
TRBV14	TRBJ2-1	.	TRBD2	TGTGCCAGCAGCCAAGAGGTGGGAGGGTCTCCAGCGACCAATGAGCAGTTCTTC	CASSQEVGGSPATNEQFF
TRBV7-3	TRBJ2-3	.	.	TGTGCCAGCAGCCACACAGGCGGAGGCACAGATACGCAGTATTTT	CASSHTGGGTDTQYF
TRBV19	TRBJ2-7	.	.	TGTGCCAGTAGTATACCCGGGAGTGTCTACGAGCAGTACTTC	CASSIPGSVYEQYF
TRBV28	TRBJ1-1	.	TRBD1	TGTGCCAGCAGTTTTCGGTCGGGACAGGGAACTCCTGAAGCTTTCTTT	CASSFRSGQGTPEAFF
TRBV19	TRBJ1-2	.	.	TGTGCCAGTAGTAAGGGGCATGGCTACACCTTC	CASSKGHGYTF
TRBV6-1	TRBJ2-2	once	TRBD1	TGTGCCAGCAGTGAAGCGCTTTGGACAGGGGGGTACGGGGAGCTGTTTTTT	CASSEALWTGGYGELFF
TRBV7-2	TRBJ2-5	.	TRBD2	TGTGCCAGCAGCCAAAGACTAGCGGGAGCTGGGGAGACCCAGTACTTC	CASSQRLAGAGETQYF
TRBV1	TRBJ1-5	.	.	TGCACCAGCGGTCTGACAGGGAGCAATCAGCCCCAGCATTTT	CTSGLTGSNQPQHF
TRBV15	TRBJ2-1	once	TRBD1	TGTGCCACCAGCAGAGTTTCCCGGACAGGGAACGAGCAGTTCTTC	CATSRVSRTGNEQFF
TRBV7-9	TRBJ2-5	few	.	TGTGCCAGCAGCATCTCTAACAGGGTAGAGGGAGAGACCCAGTACTTC	CASSISNRVEGETQYF
TRBV5-5	TRBJ2-7	.	.	TGTGCCAGCAGCTTGTTGAGTGGGCAGACCTCCTACGAGCAGTACTTC	CASSLLSGQTSYEQYF
TRBV30	TRBJ2-2	.	TRBD1	TGTGCCTGGGGGACAGGGGGCCCCACGAACACCGGGGAGCTGTTTTTT	CAWGTGGPTNTGELFF
TRBV29-1	TRBJ1-5	.	TRBD1	TGCAGCGTTGCCGTGGACAGGTCGGGTCAGCCCCAGCATTTT	CSVAVDRSGQPQHF